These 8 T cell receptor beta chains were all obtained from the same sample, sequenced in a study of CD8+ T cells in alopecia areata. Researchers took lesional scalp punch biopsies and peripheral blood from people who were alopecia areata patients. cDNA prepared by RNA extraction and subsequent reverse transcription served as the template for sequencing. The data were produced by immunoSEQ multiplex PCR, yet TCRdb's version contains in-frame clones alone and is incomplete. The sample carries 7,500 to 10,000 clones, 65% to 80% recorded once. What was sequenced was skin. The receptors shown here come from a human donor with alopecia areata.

The CDR3 protein is CASSLGSTYEQYF. The CDR3 nucleotides read TGTGCCAGCAGTTTAGGAAGTACCTACGAGCAGTACTTC. The chain joins TRBV28 to TRBJ2-7, with unresolved D. This CDR3 is 13 amino acids long. Germline V CDR1 and CDR2: MDHEN, SYDVKM. The V gene lost 2 bases and the J gene lost 2 bases, with 7 bases spanning the gap.

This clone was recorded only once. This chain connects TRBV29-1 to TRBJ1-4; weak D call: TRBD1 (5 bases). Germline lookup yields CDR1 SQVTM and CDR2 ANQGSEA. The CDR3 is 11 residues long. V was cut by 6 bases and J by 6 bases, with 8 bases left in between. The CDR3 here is CSVGEYEKLFF. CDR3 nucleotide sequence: TGCAGCGTGGGGGAATATGAAAAACTGTTTTTT.

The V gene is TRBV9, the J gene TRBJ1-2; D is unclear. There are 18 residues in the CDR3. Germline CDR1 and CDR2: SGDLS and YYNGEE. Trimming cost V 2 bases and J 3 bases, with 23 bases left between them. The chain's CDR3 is CASSVQPNWTEGYYGYTF. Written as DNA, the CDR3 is TGTGCCAGCAGCGTCCAACCTAACTGGACCGAGGGTTACTATGGCTACACCTTC. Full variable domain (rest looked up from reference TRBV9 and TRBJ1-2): DSGVTQTPKHLITATGQRVTLRCSPRSGDLSVYWYQQSLDQGLQFLIQYYNGEERAKGNILERFSAQQFPDLHSELNLSSLELGDSALYFCASSVQPNWTEGYYGYTFGSGTRLTVV.

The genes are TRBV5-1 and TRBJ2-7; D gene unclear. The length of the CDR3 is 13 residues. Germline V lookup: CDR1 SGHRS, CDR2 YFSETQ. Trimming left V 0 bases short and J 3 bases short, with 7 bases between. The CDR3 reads CASSLDANYEQYF. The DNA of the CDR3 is TGCGCCAGCAGCTTGGATGCGAACTACGAGCAGTACTTC.

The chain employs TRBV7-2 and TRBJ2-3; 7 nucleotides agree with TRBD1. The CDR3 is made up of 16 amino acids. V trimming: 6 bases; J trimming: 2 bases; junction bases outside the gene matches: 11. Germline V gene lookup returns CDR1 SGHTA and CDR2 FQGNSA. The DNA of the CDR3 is TGTGCCAGCAGACCTACCGGGACAGCGAACACAGATACGCAGTATTTT. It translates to CASRPTGTANTDTQYF.

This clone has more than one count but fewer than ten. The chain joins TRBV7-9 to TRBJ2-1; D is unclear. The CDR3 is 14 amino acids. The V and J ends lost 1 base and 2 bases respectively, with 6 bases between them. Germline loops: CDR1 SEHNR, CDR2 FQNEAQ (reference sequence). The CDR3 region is CASSLVNTYNEQFF. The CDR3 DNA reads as TGTGCCAGCAGCTTAGTTAACACCTACAATGAGCAGTTCTTC.

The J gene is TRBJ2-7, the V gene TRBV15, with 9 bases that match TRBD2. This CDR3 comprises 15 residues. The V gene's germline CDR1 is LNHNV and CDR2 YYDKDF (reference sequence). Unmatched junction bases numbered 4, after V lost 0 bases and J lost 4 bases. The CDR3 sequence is CATSREGGGVYEQYF. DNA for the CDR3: TGTGCCACCAGCAGAGAGGGCGGGGGGGTTTACGAGCAGTACTTC.

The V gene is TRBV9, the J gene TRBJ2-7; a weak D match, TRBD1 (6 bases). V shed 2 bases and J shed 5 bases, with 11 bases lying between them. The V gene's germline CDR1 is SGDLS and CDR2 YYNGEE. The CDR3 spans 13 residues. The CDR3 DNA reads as TGTGCCAGCAGCGTTACAGGGCTAGACGAGCAGTACTTC. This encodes CASSVTGLDEQYF.